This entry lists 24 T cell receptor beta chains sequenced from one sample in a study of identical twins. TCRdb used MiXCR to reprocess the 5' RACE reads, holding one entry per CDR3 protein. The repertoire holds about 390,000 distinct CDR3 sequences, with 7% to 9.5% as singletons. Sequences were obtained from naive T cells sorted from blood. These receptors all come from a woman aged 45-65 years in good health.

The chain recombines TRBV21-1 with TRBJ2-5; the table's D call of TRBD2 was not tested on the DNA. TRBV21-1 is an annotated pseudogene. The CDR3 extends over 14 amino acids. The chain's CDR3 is CAGVLAGCQETQYF. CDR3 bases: TGTGCCGGAGTACTAGCGGGATGCCAAGAGACCCAGTACTTC.

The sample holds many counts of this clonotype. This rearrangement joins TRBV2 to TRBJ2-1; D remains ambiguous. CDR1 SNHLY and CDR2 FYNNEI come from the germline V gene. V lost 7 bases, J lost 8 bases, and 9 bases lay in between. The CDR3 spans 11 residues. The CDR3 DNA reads TGTGCCAGCAATCTCGCAGATGAGCAGTTCTTC. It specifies CASNLADEQFF. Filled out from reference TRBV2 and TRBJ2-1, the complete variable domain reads EPEVTQTPSHQVTQMGQEVILRCVPISNHLYFYWYRQILGQKVEFLVSFYNNEISEKSEIFDDQFSVERPDGSNFTLKIRSTKLEDSAMYFCASNLADEQFFGPGTRLTVL.

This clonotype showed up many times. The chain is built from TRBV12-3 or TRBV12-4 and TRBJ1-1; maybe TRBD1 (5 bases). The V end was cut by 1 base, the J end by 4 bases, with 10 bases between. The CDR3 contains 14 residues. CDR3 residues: CASSLGGGITEAFF. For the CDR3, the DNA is TGTGCCAGCAGTTTAGGGGGGGGGATCACTGAAGCTTTCTTT.

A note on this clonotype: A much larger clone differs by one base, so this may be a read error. CDR3 sequence (DNA): TGTGCCAGCCCCCGCCAGTACTTC. Translation gives CASPRQYF. The J gene is TRBJ2-5, the V gene TRBV7-9; unclear D gene. Trimming removed 8 bases at V and 10 bases at J, with 5 bases between. There are 8 residues in the CDR3. In germline, CDR1 is SEHNR, CDR2 FQNEAQ (reference sequence).

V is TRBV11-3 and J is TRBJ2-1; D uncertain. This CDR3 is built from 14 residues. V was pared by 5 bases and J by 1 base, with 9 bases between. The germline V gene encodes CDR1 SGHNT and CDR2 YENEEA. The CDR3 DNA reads TGTGCCAGCAGCCCCGAACAATCCTACAATGAGCAGTTCTTC. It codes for CASSPEQSYNEQFF.

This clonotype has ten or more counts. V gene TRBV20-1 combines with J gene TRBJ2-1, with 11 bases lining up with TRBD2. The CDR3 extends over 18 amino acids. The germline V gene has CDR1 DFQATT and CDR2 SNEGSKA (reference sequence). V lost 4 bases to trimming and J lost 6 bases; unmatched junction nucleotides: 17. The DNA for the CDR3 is TGCAGTGCTACACCACTCTCCAGACTAGCGGGAATTGGCAATGAGCAGTTCTTC. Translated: CSATPLSRLAGIGNEQFF.

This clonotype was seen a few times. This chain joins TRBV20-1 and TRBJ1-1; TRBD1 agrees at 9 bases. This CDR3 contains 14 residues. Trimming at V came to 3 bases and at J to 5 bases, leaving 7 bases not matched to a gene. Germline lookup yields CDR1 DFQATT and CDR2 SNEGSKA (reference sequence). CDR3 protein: CSARAGTGWTEAFF. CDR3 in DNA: TGCAGTGCTAGGGCCGGGACAGGGTGGACTGAAGCTTTCTTT.

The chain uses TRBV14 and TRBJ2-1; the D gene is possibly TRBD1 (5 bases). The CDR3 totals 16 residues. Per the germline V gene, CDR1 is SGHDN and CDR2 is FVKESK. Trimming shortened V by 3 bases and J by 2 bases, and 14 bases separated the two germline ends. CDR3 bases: TGTGCCAGCAGCCATCTCCTAGGGGTGGCCTACAATGAGCAGTTCTTC. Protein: CASSHLLGVAYNEQFF.

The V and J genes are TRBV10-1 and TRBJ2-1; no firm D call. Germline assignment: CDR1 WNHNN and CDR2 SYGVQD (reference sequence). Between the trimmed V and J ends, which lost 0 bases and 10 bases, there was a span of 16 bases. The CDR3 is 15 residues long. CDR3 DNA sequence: TGCGCCAGCAGTGAGTCTGTGGGAACCTCTCAGGAGCAGTTCTTC. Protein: CASSESVGTSQEQFF.

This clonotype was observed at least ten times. CDR3 region: CASSLELAGNNEQFF. In nucleotides, the CDR3 is TGCGCCAGCAGCTTGGAACTAGCGGGGAACAATGAGCAGTTCTTC. The chain uses TRBV5-1 and TRBJ2-1; TRBD2 agrees at 10 bases. J lost 5 bases, V lost 0 bases, and 2 bases had no gene match. Looked up from germline, CDR1 is SGHRS and CDR2 is YFSETQ. The CDR3 is 15 amino acids.

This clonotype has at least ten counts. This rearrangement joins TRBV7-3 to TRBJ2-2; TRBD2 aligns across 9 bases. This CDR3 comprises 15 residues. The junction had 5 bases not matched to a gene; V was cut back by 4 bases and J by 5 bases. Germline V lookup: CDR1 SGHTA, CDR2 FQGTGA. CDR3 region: CASSSMTSGTGELFF. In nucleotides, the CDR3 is TGTGCCAGCAGCTCGATGACTAGCGGAACCGGGGAGCTGTTTTTT.

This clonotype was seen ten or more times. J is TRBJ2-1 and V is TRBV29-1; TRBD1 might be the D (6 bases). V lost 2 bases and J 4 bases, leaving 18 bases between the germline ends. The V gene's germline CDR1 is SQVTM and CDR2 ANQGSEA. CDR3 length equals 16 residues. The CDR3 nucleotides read TGCAGCGTTGAATTTTGGGGAAGGGGGACGTACAATGAGCAGTTCTTC. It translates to CSVEFWGRGTYNEQFF.

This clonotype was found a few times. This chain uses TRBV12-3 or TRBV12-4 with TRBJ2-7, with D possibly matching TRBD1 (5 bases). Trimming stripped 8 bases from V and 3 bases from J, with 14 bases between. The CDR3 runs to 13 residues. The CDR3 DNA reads TGTGCCAGCTGCCCCTCAGGGTTCTACGAGCAGTACTTC. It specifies CASCPSGFYEQYF.

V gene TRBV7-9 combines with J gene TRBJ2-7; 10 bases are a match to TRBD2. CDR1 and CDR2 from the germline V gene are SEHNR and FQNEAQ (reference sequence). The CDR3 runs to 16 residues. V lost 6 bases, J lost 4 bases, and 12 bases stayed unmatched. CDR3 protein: CASSPVTSGVIYEQYF. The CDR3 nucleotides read TGTGCCAGCAGTCCCGTTACTAGCGGGGTGATTTACGAGCAGTACTTC.

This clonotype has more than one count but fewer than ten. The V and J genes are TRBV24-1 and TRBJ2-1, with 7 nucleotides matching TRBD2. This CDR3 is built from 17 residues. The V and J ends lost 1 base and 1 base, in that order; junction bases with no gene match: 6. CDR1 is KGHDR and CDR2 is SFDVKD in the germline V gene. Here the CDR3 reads CATSDLAGTRSYNEQFF. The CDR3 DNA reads TGTGCCACCAGTGATTTAGCGGGAACTAGGTCCTACAATGAGCAGTTCTTC.

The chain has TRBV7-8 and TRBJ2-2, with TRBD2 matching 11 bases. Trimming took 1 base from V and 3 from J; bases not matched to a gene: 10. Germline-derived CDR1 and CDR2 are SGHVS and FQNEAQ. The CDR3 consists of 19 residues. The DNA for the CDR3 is TGTGCCAGCAGCTTAGGAGGTTTAGCGGGAGGGGGAGACACCGGGGAGCTGTTTTTT. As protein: CASSLGGLAGGGDTGELFF.

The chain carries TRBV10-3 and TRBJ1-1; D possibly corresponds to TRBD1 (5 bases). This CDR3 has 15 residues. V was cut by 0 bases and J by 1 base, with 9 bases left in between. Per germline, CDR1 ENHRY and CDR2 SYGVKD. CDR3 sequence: CAISESRGTNTEAFF. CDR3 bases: TGTGCCATCAGTGAGTCCCGCGGGACGAACACTGAAGCTTTCTTT.

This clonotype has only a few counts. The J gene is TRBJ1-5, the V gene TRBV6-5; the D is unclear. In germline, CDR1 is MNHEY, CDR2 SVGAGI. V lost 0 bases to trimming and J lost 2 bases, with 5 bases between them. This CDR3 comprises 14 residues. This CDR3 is CASSYSVGNQPQHF. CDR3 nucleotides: TGTGCCAGCAGTTACTCGGTCGGCAATCAGCCCCAGCATTTT.

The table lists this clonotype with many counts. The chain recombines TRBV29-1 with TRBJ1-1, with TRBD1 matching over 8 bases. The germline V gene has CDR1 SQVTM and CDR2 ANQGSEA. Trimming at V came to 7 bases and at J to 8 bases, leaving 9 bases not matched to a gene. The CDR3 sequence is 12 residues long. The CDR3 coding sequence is TGCAGCGGGAGGACAGGGTTCACGGAAGCTTTCTTT. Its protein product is CSGRTGFTEAFF.

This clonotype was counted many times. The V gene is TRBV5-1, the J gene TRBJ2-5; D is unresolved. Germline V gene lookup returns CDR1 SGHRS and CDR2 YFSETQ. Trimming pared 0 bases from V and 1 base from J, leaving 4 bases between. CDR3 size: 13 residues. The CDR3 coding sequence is TGCGCCAGCAGCTTGGGGACCCAAGAGACCCAGTACTTC. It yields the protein CASSLGTQETQYF.

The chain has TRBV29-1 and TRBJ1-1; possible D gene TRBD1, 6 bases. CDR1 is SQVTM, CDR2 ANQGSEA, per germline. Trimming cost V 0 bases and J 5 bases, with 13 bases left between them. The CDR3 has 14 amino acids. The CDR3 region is CSVEDPGVGTEAFF. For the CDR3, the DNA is TGCAGCGTTGAAGATCCAGGGGTGGGTACTGAAGCTTTCTTT.

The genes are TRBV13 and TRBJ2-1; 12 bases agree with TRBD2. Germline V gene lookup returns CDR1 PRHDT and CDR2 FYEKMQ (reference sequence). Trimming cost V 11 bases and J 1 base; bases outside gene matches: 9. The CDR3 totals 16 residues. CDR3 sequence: CASSSGTSGSYNEQFF. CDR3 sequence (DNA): TGTGCCTCCTCTTCCGGGACTAGCGGGTCCTACAATGAGCAGTTCTTC. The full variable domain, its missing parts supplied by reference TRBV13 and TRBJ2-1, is AAGVIQSPRHLIKEKRETATLKCYPIPRHDTVYWYQQGPGQDPQFLISFYEKMQSDKGSIPDRFSAQQFSDYHSELNMSSLELGDSALYFCASSSGTSGSYNEQFFGPGTRLTVL.

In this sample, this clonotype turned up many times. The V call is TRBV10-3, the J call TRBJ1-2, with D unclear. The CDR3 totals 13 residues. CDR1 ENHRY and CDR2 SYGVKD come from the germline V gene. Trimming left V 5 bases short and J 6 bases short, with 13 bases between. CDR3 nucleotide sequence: TGTGCCATCAGTTCAGGCCTAGGTGATGGCTACACCTTC. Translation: CAISSGLGDGYTF.

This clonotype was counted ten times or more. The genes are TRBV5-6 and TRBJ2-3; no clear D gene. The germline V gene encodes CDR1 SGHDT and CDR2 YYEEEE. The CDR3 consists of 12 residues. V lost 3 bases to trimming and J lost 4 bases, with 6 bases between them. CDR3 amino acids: CASSWPADTQYF. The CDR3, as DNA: TGTGCCAGCAGCTGGCCGGCAGATACGCAGTATTTT.